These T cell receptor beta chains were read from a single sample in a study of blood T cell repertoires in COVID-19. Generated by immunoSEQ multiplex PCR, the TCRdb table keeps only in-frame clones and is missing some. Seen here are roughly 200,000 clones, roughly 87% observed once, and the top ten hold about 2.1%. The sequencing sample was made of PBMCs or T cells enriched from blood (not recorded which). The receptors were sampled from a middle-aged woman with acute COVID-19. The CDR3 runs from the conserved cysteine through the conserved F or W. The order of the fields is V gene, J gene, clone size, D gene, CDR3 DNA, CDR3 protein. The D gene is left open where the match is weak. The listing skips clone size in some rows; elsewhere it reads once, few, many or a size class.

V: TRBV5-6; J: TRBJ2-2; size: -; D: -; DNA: TGTGCCAGCAGCTTGTTCCGGGAGCCGAACACCGGGGAGCTGTTTTTT; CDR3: CASSLFREPNTGELFF
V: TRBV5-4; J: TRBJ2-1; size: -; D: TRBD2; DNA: TGTGCCAGCAGCTTGAGGGCGGGGGGGCCCAATGAGCAGTTCTTC; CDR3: CASSLRAGGPNEQFF
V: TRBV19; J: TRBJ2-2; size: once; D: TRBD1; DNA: TGTGCCAGTACCTCAAGGGGGCGAGGATCCGGGGAGCTGTTTTTT; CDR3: CASTSRGRGSGELFF
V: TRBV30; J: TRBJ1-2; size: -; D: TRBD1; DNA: TGTGCCTGGACTCCGGACAGGGGTGGCTATGGCTACACCTTC; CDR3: CAWTPDRGGYGYTF
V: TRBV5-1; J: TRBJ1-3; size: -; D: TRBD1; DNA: TGCGCCAGCAGCCCCCGGGACACAGGGGCTGGAAACACCATATATTTT; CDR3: CASSPRDTGAGNTIYF
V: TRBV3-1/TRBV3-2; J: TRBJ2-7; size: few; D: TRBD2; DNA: TGTGCCAGCAGCCAAGCTGGGCCCTTAGCGGGCGAGCAGTACTTC; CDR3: CASSQAGPLAGEQYF
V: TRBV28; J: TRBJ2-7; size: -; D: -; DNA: TGTGCCAGCAGCCAGGGTTACGAGCAGTACTTC; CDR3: CASSQGYEQYF
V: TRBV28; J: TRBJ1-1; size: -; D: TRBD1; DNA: TGTGCCAGCAGTTCCGGACAGGGGGCGTTCAACACTGAAGCTTTCTTT; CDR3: CASSSGQGAFNTEAFF
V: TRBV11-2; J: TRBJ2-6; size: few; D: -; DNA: TGTGCCAGCGTCCTCGGGGCCAACGTCCTGACTTTC; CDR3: CASVLGANVLTF
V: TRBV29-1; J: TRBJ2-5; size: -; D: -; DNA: TGCATCGCCCAGGGCCCAGATCGAGAGACCCAGTACTTC; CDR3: CIAQGPDRETQYF
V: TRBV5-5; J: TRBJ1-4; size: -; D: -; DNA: TGTGCCAGCAGCTTCGGGGGGCTGGGTAATGAAAAACTGTTTTTT; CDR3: CASSFGGLGNEKLFF
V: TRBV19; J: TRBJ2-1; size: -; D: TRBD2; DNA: TGTGCCAGTAGTCCCCTACTAGCGGGATTAAAGCAGCCCTCCTACAATGAGCAGTTCTTC; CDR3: CASSPLLAGLKQPSYNEQFF
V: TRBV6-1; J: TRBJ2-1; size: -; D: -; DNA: TGTGCCAGCAGTGAAGGGGCTTCCAATGAGCAGTTCTTC; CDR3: CASSEGASNEQFF
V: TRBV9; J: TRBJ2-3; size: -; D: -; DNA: TGTGCCAGCAGCGTCACTGGGCAGGGCCCCCCCACAGATACGCAGTATTTT; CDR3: CASSVTGQGPPTDTQYF
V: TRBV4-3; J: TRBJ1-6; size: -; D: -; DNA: TGCGCCAGCAGCTCCCAGGGCTATAATTCACCCCTCCACTTT; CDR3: CASSSQGYNSPLHF
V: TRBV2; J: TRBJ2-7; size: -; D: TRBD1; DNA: TGTGCCAGCAGAGGGAACAGGGGCCCCTCCTACGAGCAGTACTTC; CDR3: CASRGNRGPSYEQYF
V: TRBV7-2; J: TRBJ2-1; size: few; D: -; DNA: TGTGCCAGCAGCCGCGACAGCAACCCCCTTGGGCAGTTCTTC; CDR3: CASSRDSNPLGQFF
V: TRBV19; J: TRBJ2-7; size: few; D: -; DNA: TGTGCCAGTAGTCTCATCGCCGCGGGTTCCTACGAGCAGTACTTC; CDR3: CASSLIAAGSYEQYF
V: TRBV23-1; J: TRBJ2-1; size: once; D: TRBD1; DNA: TGCGCCAGCAGAAGGTCCTCCGGGACAGGGTGGGCCGAGCAGTTCTTC; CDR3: CASRRSSGTGWAEQFF
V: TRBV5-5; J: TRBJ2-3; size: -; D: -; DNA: TGTGCCAGCAGCTCAGAAGCGTTAAGCACAGATACGCAGTATTTT; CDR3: CASSSEALSTDTQYF
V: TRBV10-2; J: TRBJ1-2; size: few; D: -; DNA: TGCGCCAGCAGTGAGAGGTCCGGGGGAGGCTACACCTTC; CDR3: CASSERSGGGYTF
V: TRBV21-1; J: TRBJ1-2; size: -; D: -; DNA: TGTGCCAGCAGCACCATCCCGGGACAGAACTATGGCTACACCTTC; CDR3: CASSTIPGQNYGYTF
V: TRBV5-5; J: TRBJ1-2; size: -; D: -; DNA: TGTGCCAGCAGCTTGGCCGGAGGGTTAGATGGCTACACCTTC; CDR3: CASSLAGGLDGYTF
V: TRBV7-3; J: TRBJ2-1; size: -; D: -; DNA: TGTGCCAGCAGCTTAAATCAATACAATGAGCAGTTCTTC; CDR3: CASSLNQYNEQFF
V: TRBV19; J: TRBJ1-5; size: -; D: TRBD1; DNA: TGTGCCAGTAATCCGGACAGGGGGGAAAATCAGCCCCAGCATTTT; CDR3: CASNPDRGENQPQHF
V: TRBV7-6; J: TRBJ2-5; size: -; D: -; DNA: TGTGCCAGCAGCCTCGGTTTTGGGGCCCGAACTACACCTCAAGAGACCCAGTACTTC; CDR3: CASSLGFGARTTPQETQYF
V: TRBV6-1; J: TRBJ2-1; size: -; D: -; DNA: TGTGCCAGCAGTGAATCAGGGGCTCGCTACAATGAGCAGTTCTTC; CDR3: CASSESGARYNEQFF
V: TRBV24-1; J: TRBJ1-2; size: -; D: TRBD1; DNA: TGTGCCACCATGAGGCAGGGGGCTGGCTACACCTTC; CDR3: CATMRQGAGYTF
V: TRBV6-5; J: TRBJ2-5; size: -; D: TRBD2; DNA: TGTGCCAGCAGTAATGGACTAGGGGCGACCCAGTACTTC; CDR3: CASSNGLGATQYF
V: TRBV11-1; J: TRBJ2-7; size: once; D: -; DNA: TGTGCCAGCAGCTTAGATAGGCGGGACGAGCAGTACTTC; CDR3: CASSLDRRDEQYF
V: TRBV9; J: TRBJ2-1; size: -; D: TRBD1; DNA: TGTGCCAGCAGCTCCGACAGGGTGATCCCCAATGAGCAGTTCTTC; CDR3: CASSSDRVIPNEQFF
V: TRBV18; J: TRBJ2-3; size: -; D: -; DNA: TGTGCCAGCTCACCAGGGACAACTAGCACAGATACGCAGTATTTT; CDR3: CASSPGTTSTDTQYF
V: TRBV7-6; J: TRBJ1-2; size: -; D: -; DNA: TGTGCCAGCAGCTTAGCGTTACAGGGTTGGAACTATGGCTACACCTTC; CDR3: CASSLALQGWNYGYTF
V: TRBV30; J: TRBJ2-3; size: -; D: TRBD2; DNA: TGTGCCTGGAGTAAAGGACTAGCGGGAGGCCCTTGGGATACGCAGTATTTT; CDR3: CAWSKGLAGGPWDTQYF
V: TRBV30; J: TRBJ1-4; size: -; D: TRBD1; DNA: TGTGCCTGGAGTACGACAGGGAAAAATGAAAAACTATTTTTT; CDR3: CAWSTTGKNEKLFF
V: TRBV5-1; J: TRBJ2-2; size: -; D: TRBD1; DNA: TGCGCCAGCAGCCAGAGGACAGGGACCGGGGAGCTGTTTTTT; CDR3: CASSQRTGTGELFF
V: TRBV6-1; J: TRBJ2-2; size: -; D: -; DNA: TGTGCCAGCAGCGAACCCCTACAGGGTGGATTGACCGGGGAGCTGTTTTTT; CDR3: CASSEPLQGGLTGELFF
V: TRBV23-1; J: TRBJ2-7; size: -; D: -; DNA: TGCGCCAGCCCGCGGGTAGCTACCCCCTACGAGCAGTACTTC; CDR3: CASPRVATPYEQYF
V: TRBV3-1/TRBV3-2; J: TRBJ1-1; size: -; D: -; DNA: TGTGCCAGCAGCCAAGTATTCGTGACAAGGACTGAAGCTTTCTTT; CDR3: CASSQVFVTRTEAFF
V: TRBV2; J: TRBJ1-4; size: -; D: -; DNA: TGTGCCAGCAGTCCCGACAGACCAGCTAATGAAAAACTGTTTTTT; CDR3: CASSPDRPANEKLFF
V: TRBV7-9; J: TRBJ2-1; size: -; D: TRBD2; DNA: TGTGCCAGCAGCCCTGGGGAGCGGGATTACAATGAGCAGTTCTTC; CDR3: CASSPGERDYNEQFF
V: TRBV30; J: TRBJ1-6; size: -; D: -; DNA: TGTGCCTGGAGTATGATTGGGGAGAGCTCCTATAATTCACCCCTCCACTTT; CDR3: CAWSMIGESSYNSPLHF